This entry lists 12 T cell receptor beta chains sequenced from one sample in a study of cytomegalovirus exposure and HLA in healthy donors. The PCR employed 60 Vbeta primers together with 13 Jbeta primers. Assay: immunoSEQ multiplex PCR; the TCRdb copy retains only in-frame clones and omits some. The sample records some 180,000 clones, 80% to 90% being singletons. The sample consisted of PBMCs. Every receptor here comes from a girl aged 2 to 9 in good health and CMV-seropositive.

The chain couples TRBV6-1 to TRBJ2-1, with D tentatively TRBD2 (6 bases). There are 17 residues in the CDR3. Germline V lookup: CDR1 MNHNS, CDR2 SASEGT. The germline V and J ends were trimmed by 6 bases and 2 bases, with 20 bases remaining between them. This chain's CDR3 is CASSEPSGGSPYNEQFF. Written as DNA, the CDR3 is TGTGCCAGCAGCGAACCCTCCGGGGGAAGTCCCTACAATGAGCAGTTCTTC.

The genes are TRBV4-2 and TRBJ2-1; 7 bases are shared with TRBD2. With V trimmed by 2 bases and J by 7 bases, 11 bases remained unmatched. This CDR3 spans 16 amino acids. Germline V gene lookup returns CDR1 LGHNA and CDR2 YNFKEQ. The chain's CDR3 is CASSQPGLGLVNEQFF. The CDR3 region has the DNA TGTGCCAGCAGCCAACCCGGACTAGGATTGGTAAATGAGCAGTTCTTC.

The chain recombines TRBV19 with TRBJ2-7, with 7 bases that match TRBD1. Germline V gene sequence: CDR1 LNHDA, CDR2 SQIVND (reference sequence). This CDR3 contains 15 residues. V lost 4 bases and J lost 3; bases outside the gene matches: 9. The CDR3 is CASSNTGVNLYEQYF. In nucleotides, the CDR3 is TGTGCCAGTAGTAATACAGGGGTCAACCTCTACGAGCAGTACTTC. The whole variable domain, remainder taken from reference TRBV19 and TRBJ2-7, is DGGITQSPKYLFRKEGQNVTLSCEQNLNHDAMYWYRQDPGQGLRLIYYSQIVNDFQKGDIAEGYSVSREKKESFPLTVTSAQKNPTAFYLCASSNTGVNLYEQYFGPGTRLTVT.

The rearrangement joins TRBV5-1 to TRBJ2-1, with TRBD2 matching over 12 bases. J lost 0 bases, V lost 3 bases, and 1 base had no gene match. The germline V gene has CDR1 SGHRS and CDR2 YFSETQ. The CDR3 extends over 16 amino acids. DNA for the CDR3: TGCGCCAGCAGCTCTAGCGGGAGGGCCTCCTACAATGAGCAGTTCTTC. It codes for CASSSSGRASYNEQFF.

The V and J genes are TRBV11-2 and TRBJ2-1; D perhaps matches TRBD2 (6 bases). Germline CDR1 is SGHAT and CDR2 is FQNNGV. The V end was cut by 5 bases, the J end by 3 bases, with 14 bases between. The CDR3 covers 15 residues. The CDR3 DNA follows: TGTGCCAGCAGCCCTTTCCGGGGGAGCTACAATGAGCAGTTCTTC. Protein sequence: CASSPFRGSYNEQFF.

The V and J genes are TRBV4-1 and TRBJ2-1; possible D gene TRBD2, 6 bases. Per germline, CDR1 MGHRA and CDR2 YSYEKL. The CDR3 loop spans 14 amino acids. V was trimmed by 0 bases and J by 9 bases, leaving 12 bases between them. The CDR3 loop is CASSQEGGTLEQFF. In DNA, the CDR3 is TGCGCCAGCAGCCAAGAGGGCGGGACTCTTGAGCAGTTCTTC.

This clone was recorded only once. The chain joins TRBV28 to TRBJ2-5; maybe TRBD2 (5 bases). CDR1 and CDR2 (germline): MDHEN, SYDVKM. V shed 4 bases and J shed 3 bases, with 18 bases lying between them. The CDR3 has 16 amino acids. In DNA, the CDR3 is TGTGCCAGCAGTTATCCCGGACTGGCCGCCAAAGAGACCCAGTACTTC. Its protein product is CASSYPGLAAKETQYF.

Written as DNA, the CDR3 is TGTGCTAGTGGTTTCACAGGGGGATGGAGTATCACTGAAGCTTTCTTT. Its protein is CASGFTGGWSITEAFF. The chain recombines TRBV12-5 with TRBJ1-1; 8 bases align to TRBD1. Germline CDR1 reads LGHNT; CDR2 reads FRNRAP. The CDR3 has 16 residues. The V gene end was trimmed by 3 bases and the J gene end by 4 bases; junction bases not matched to a gene: 10.

This chain connects TRBV4-2 to TRBJ2-7; TRBD1 might be the D (6 bases). Trimming cost V 0 bases and J 0 bases, with 21 bases left between them. The CDR3 contains 19 residues. Per germline, CDR1 LGHNA and CDR2 YNFKEQ. The CDR3 region has the DNA TGTGCCAGCAGCCAAGATAGGTTCGGGGACAACTCTTTCTCCTACGAGCAGTACTTC. Its translation: CASSQDRFGDNSFSYEQYF.

The chain combines TRBV5-4 with TRBJ1-2, with 9 bases lining up with TRBD1. Germline CDR1 reads SGHNT; CDR2 reads YYREEE (reference sequence). The CDR3 sequence is 15 residues long. Trimming removed 3 bases from V and 5 bases from J; junction bases left unmatched: 8. CDR3 in DNA: TGTGCCAGCAGCTACTGGGACAGGGAGGCGTATGGCTACACCTTC. It encodes CASSYWDREAYGYTF.

Turning to this clone: One end of the junction does not line up with germline, which may come from a read error. CDR3 sequence: CASSRDLRSEQHF. CDR3 nucleotide sequence: TGTGCCAGCAGCCGAGATCTTAGGAGCGAGCAGCACTTC. This sequence joins TRBV7-6 and TRBJ2-7; D is undetermined. Looked up from germline, CDR1 is SGHVS and CDR2 is FNYEAQ. The CDR3 loop spans 13 amino acids.

This sequence joins TRBV6-1 and TRBJ1-1; D unresolved. V shed 2 bases and J shed 6 bases, with 10 bases lying between them. This CDR3 region has 13 residues. Germline-derived CDR1 and CDR2 are MNHNS and SASEGT. CDR3 amino acids: CASSEYGTAEAFF. Written as DNA, the CDR3 is TGTGCCAGCAGTGAATACGGAACAGCTGAAGCTTTCTTT.